A selection of T cell receptor beta chains follows, all from one sample in a study of T cells in Graves' hyperthyroidism and ophthalmopathy. TCRdb called the multiplex PCR reads again in MiXCR, with one record for every CDR3 protein. The sample contains roughly 700,000 distinct CDR3 sequences, roughly 32% of which appear only once. Sequencing was performed on blood. All receptors derive from a woman in her thirties or forties with Graves' hyperthyroidism. CDR3s include the opening cysteine and the closing phenylalanine or tryptophan. Not all rows give a size; the values are once, few, many and, for expanded clones, a class.

size: few
V: TRBV6-1
J: TRBJ1-3
CDR3: CASTWPRNGITGNTIYF

size: few
V: TRBV7-9
J: TRBJ1-1
CDR3: CASSLAPGRGRGNTEAFF

size: -
V: TRBV12-3/TRBV12-4
J: TRBJ1-1
CDR3: CASRGTGWDTEAFF

size: -
V: TRBV6-1
J: TRBJ1-6
CDR3: CASRRQGASNSPLHF

size: -
V: TRBV29-1
J: TRBJ2-7
CDR3: CSFLQGADEQYF

size: -
V: TRBV7-2
J: TRBJ2-5
CDR3: CVSSLARTGRLAGAQETQYF

size: -
V: TRBV29-1
J: TRBJ2-7
CDR3: CSFEAGGIYEQYF

size: -
V: TRBV6-2/TRBV6-3
J: TRBJ2-6
CDR3: CASSWPSGANVLTF

size: -
V: TRBV6-2/TRBV6-3
J: TRBJ2-7
CDR3: CASSYSSGAFEQYF

size: many
V: TRBV5-6
J: TRBJ1-6
CDR3: CASSLLAGSNSPLHF

size: once
V: TRBV10-3
J: TRBJ2-7
CDR3: CAISETDGPYEQYF

size: -
V: TRBV4-1
J: TRBJ1-2
CDR3: CASSQEAGVGYGYTF

size: once
V: TRBV7-2
J: TRBJ2-7
CDR3: CASSYEGAAYEQYF

size: -
V: TRBV6-5
J: TRBJ2-5
CDR3: CASSYGNPQETQYF

size: -
V: TRBV19
J: TRBJ1-2
CDR3: CASSIGGASYGYTF

size: few
V: TRBV20-1
J: TRBJ2-7
CDR3: CSARDLTYSGSRDEQYF

size: -
V: TRBV7-9
J: TRBJ2-7
CDR3: CASILSGLAGGNEQYF

size: -
V: TRBV28
J: TRBJ1-5
CDR3: CATRSNQPQHF

size: -
V: TRBV29-1
J: TRBJ2-5
CDR3: CSGILAGGPETQYF

size: few
V: TRBV3-1
J: TRBJ2-7
CDR3: CASSQEMDYEQYF

size: -
V: TRBV7-2
J: TRBJ2-7
CDR3: CASSQETTGWASGTEQYF

size: few
V: TRBV20-1
J: TRBJ1-4
CDR3: CSASASGGVEKLFF

size: -
V: TRBV7-9
J: TRBJ2-7
CDR3: CASSIALTGLSYEQYF

size: many
V: TRBV20-1
J: TRBJ1-1
CDR3: CGVPLSQGARTEAFF

size: -
V: TRBV7-9
J: TRBJ1-2
CDR3: CASSLENDYGHTF

size: -
V: TRBV6-4
J: TRBJ2-7
CDR3: CASSLAQAHYEQYF

size: -
V: TRBV6-1
J: TRBJ2-7
CDR3: CASSPTGGNYEQYF

size: many
V: TRBV7-9
J: TRBJ2-2
CDR3: CATQGVGELFF

size: -
V: TRBV15
J: TRBJ2-7
CDR3: CATSRDSDYEQYF

size: -
V: TRBV7-8
J: TRBJ1-5
CDR3: CASSQVLQGQPQHF

size: -
V: TRBV4-3
J: TRBJ2-7
CDR3: CASSQGTRSSEQYF

size: -
V: TRBV12-3/TRBV12-4
J: TRBJ1-1
CDR3: CASSFQDRGFGEAFF

size: many
V: TRBV7-2
J: TRBJ1-2
CDR3: CASSLAGTGLGYTF

size: few
V: TRBV12-3/TRBV12-4
J: TRBJ1-2
CDR3: CASSLDGLWGYTF

size: many
V: TRBV15
J: TRBJ1-5
CDR3: CATSRERQSNQPQHF

size: few
V: TRBV5-1
J: TRBJ2-5
CDR3: CASSPRQGDEAQYF

size: few
V: TRBV10-3
J: TRBJ1-1
CDR3: CASYQQGWEAEAFF

size: -
V: TRBV11-2
J: TRBJ1-3
CDR3: CASSLEPGRQLGNTIYF

size: -
V: TRBV19
J: TRBJ1-2
CDR3: CASSIPGQGAYGYTF

size: -
V: TRBV6-1
J: TRBJ2-7
CDR3: CATVRTSGAYEQYF

size: few
V: TRBV6-5
J: TRBJ2-7
CDR3: CASSYSPESSYEQYF

size: many
V: TRBV12-3/TRBV12-4
J: TRBJ1-5
CDR3: CASSYNSDQPQHF

size: few
V: TRBV6-6
J: TRBJ1-1
CDR3: CASSRGGVEAFF

size: few
V: TRBV10-3
J: TRBJ1-2
CDR3: CAISDLTRATPNYGYTF

size: -
V: TRBV9
J: TRBJ2-6
CDR3: CASSVGQILLGSGANVLTF